The 32 T cell receptor beta chains below all came from one sample that was sequenced in a study of blood T cell repertoires in COVID-19. Measured with immunoSEQ multiplex PCR; TCRdb has only the in-frame clones, and not every one. Of about 350,000 clones listed, about nine tenths are singletons. What was sequenced was peripheral blood. The receptors originated from a woman aged 60 to 75 with COVID-19, enrolled during active disease.

This clone has only one observation. The V gene is TRBV6-1, the J gene TRBJ2-3; D is ambiguous. CDR3 length: 14 amino acids. Trimming removed 0 bases at V and 6 bases at J, with 10 bases between. CDR1 MNHNS and CDR2 SASEGT come from the germline V gene. CDR3 sequence (DNA): TGTGCCAGCAGTGAAGCACGGAGAGCGGATACGCAGTATTTT. Residues: CASSEARRADTQYF.

The rearrangement joins TRBV27 to TRBJ1-1; D is uncertain. V was pared by 2 bases and J by 6 bases, with 10 bases between. Looked up from germline, CDR1 is MNHEY and CDR2 is SMNVEV (reference sequence). This CDR3 spans 13 amino acids. In nucleotides, the CDR3 is TGTGCCAGCAGTTTAATGTACGGGGCTGAAGCTTTCTTT. Encoded protein: CASSLMYGAEAFF.

The chain uses TRBV6-5 and TRBJ1-5; TRBD1 matches 8 bases. The V and J ends lost 7 bases and 0 bases, in that order; junction bases with no gene match: 5. CDR1 and CDR2 from the germline V gene are MNHEY and SVGAGI. The CDR3 runs to 15 residues. The CDR3 spells CASIWTGNSNQPQHF. The CDR3 nucleotides are TGTGCCAGCATTTGGACAGGGAATAGCAATCAGCCCCAGCATTTT.

The gene calls are TRBV2 and TRBJ1-2; D may be TRBD1 (6 bases). The V end was cut by 8 bases, the J end by 0 bases, with 16 bases between. This CDR3 has 15 amino acids. Germline CDR1 is SNHLY and CDR2 is FYNNEI. CDR3 DNA sequence: TGTGCCAGCTCCCTCCGGGACACCTCTAACTATGGCTACACCTTC. Its protein is CASSLRDTSNYGYTF.

This clone was seen only once. The rearrangement links TRBV29-1 to TRBJ2-7; TRBD1 is a possible D gene (5 bases). V was pared by 3 bases and J by 6 bases, with 9 bases between. The CDR3 has 11 amino acids. Germline lookup yields CDR1 SQVTM and CDR2 ANQGSEA. The CDR3 here is CSVDVGAEQYF. The CDR3 DNA is TGCAGCGTTGATGTAGGGGCCGAGCAGTACTTC.

The chain recombines TRBV6-5 with TRBJ2-5; 10 bases agree with TRBD2. The CDR3 extends over 14 amino acids. From germline, CDR1 is MNHEY and CDR2 SVGAGI. The J segment lost 7 bases and the V segment lost 2 bases, leaving 4 bases of the junction unmatched. CDR3: CASSYIAGGLTQYF. In DNA, the CDR3 is TGTGCCAGCAGTTACATAGCGGGGGGTTTGACCCAGTACTTC.

This clone occurred a few times. The chain recombines TRBV19 with TRBJ1-1; 7 bases are shared with TRBD1. The CDR3 has 13 amino acids. Germline trimming cut 6 bases from V and 5 bases from J; bases unmatched to any gene: 6. Germline V gene lookup returns CDR1 LNHDA and CDR2 SQIVND (reference sequence). The CDR3 here is CASRPTGRTEAFF. CDR3 coding DNA: TGTGCCAGTAGACCGACAGGGAGAACTGAAGCTTTCTTT.

The V and J genes are TRBV30 and TRBJ2-7; 9 bases fit TRBD1. The CDR3 contains 15 residues. Trimming at V came to 4 bases and at J to 1 base, leaving 8 bases not matched to a gene. Germline assignment: CDR1 GTSNPN and CDR2 SVGIG (reference sequence). CDR3 sequence (DNA): TGTGCCTGGAACCGAGGGGGGACAGGGTCCTACGAGCAGTACTTC. Its translation: CAWNRGGTGSYEQYF.

This chain joins TRBV28 and TRBJ2-4, with D unclear. Per the germline V gene, CDR1 is MDHEN and CDR2 is SYDVKM. The CDR3 runs to 15 residues. Trimming left V 5 bases short and J 0 bases short, with 11 bases between. CDR3 DNA: TGTGCCAGCAGTCAGACCAGGCTAGCCAAAAACATTCAGTACTTC. Its translation is CASSQTRLAKNIQYF.

The chain couples TRBV2 to TRBJ1-2, with 8 nucleotides matching TRBD1. The CDR3 sequence is 16 residues long. The germline V gene has CDR1 SNHLY and CDR2 FYNNEI. With V trimmed by 8 bases and J by 1 base, 12 bases remained unmatched. The CDR3 sequence is CASFRTGRPFNYGYTF. Written as DNA, the CDR3 is TGTGCCAGCTTCCGGACAGGGAGGCCCTTTAACTATGGCTACACCTTC.

The chain carries TRBV19 and TRBJ1-1, with TRBD1 identical over 7 bases. The CDR3 is made up of 12 amino acids. V shed 10 bases and J 4 bases; nucleotides not matched to a gene: 6. The V gene's germline CDR1 is LNHDA and CDR2 SQIVND (reference sequence). The CDR3 protein is CATKQGTTEAFF. The CDR3 DNA follows: TGTGCCACTAAACAGGGGACCACTGAAGCTTTCTTT.

Here the CDR3 reads CASSSNWRGPKNIQYF. CDR3 sequence (DNA): TGTGCCAGCTCCTCAAATTGGCGGGGGCCTAAAAACATTCAGTACTTC. The rearrangement uses TRBV18 and TRBJ2-4; maybe TRBD2 (7 bases). The V end lost 6 bases, the J end lost 4 bases, and 19 bases lay between the germline ends. This CDR3 spans 16 amino acids. Germline V gives CDR1 KGHSH, CDR2 LQKENI.

To note about this clone: The junction departs from the called germline gene at one end, perhaps through a read error. The rearrangement links TRBV7-3 to TRBJ1-1; 9 nucleotides line up with TRBD1. Germline V gene data show CDR1 as SGHTA and CDR2 as FQGTGA. The CDR3 is 17 amino acids. DNA for the CDR3: TGTGCCAGCAGCCTAACCCGAGTAGGGACAGGGCGGGGTGAAGCTTTCTTT. As protein: CASSLTRVGTGRGEAFF.

V usage is TRBV2 and J usage is TRBJ2-1; D might be TRBD1 (5 bases). This CDR3 contains 13 residues. The germline V gene encodes CDR1 SNHLY and CDR2 FYNNEI. Trimming removed 5 bases at V and 15 bases at J, with 20 bases between. In DNA, the CDR3 is TGTGCCAGCAGTTCCACCCCGTGGCAGGGCCGGTTCTTC. Translating it yields CASSSTPWQGRFF.

Concerning this clone: This sample also contains other DNA sequences that code for the same CDR3. This chain links TRBV5-1 with TRBJ2-1; TRBD1 might be the D (6 bases). Germline CDR1 reads SGHRS; CDR2 reads YFSETQ. The V and J ends lost 2 bases and 7 bases respectively, with 7 bases between them. The CDR3 sequence is 12 residues long. For the CDR3, the DNA is TGCGCCAGCAGCTTCCAGGGGAATGAGCAGTTCTTC. As protein: CASSFQGNEQFF.

This clone was seen a handful of times. The chain uses TRBV5-1 and TRBJ2-5; TRBD2 matches at 7 bases. CDR1 is SGHRS and CDR2 is YFSETQ in the germline V gene. Trimming at V came to 1 base and at J to 1 base, leaving 10 bases not matched to a gene. CDR3 length equals 17 residues. The chain's CDR3 is CASSLPLSGTIQETQYF. As DNA, the CDR3 is TGCGCCAGCAGCTTGCCGCTTTCCGGGACTATCCAAGAGACCCAGTACTTC.

The V and J genes are TRBV10-3 and TRBJ2-1; tentatively, D is TRBD2 (5 bases). There are 17 residues in the CDR3. CDR1 and CDR2 (germline): ENHRY, SYGVKD. Trimming cost V 7 bases and J 0 bases, with 19 bases left between them. The DNA for the CDR3 is TGTGCCATCACCCGAGAGGGCTCCCTTAGCTCCTACAATGAGCAGTTCTTC. As protein: CAITREGSLSSYNEQFF.

This chain links TRBV9 with TRBJ1-3; TRBD1 is a possible D gene (6 bases). The CDR3 runs to 18 residues. Between the trimmed V and J ends, which lost 4 bases and 0 bases, there was a span of 20 bases. CDR1 and CDR2 (germline): SGDLS, YYNGEE. The CDR3 DNA reads as TGTGCCAGCAGCTTAGGGGGTCAGGGGAGCAGCTCTGGAAACACCATATATTTT. Protein: CASSLGGQGSSSGNTIYF.

This clone was seen only once. V is TRBV9 and J is TRBJ2-2, with a weak D call TRBD1 (6 bases). Germline V gene data show CDR1 as SGDLS and CDR2 as YYNGEE. V was trimmed by 3 bases and J by 4 bases, leaving 13 bases between them. CDR3 length equals 15 residues. CDR3: CASSGADSLTGELFF. Written as DNA, the CDR3 is TGTGCCAGCAGCGGTGCGGACAGCCTCACCGGGGAGCTGTTTTTT.

At least ten counts were recorded for this clone. The gene calls are TRBV7-3 and TRBJ2-7; D is unclear. The CDR3 has 15 amino acids. Germline V gives CDR1 SGHTA, CDR2 FQGTGA. Trimming shortened V by 2 bases and J by 4 bases, and 15 bases separated the two germline ends. The CDR3 spells CASSLGSGSAYEQYF. Written as DNA, the CDR3 is TGTGCCAGCAGCTTAGGTTCCGGGTCCGCTTACGAGCAGTACTTC.

The chain couples TRBV13 to TRBJ1-6, with 7 bases identical to TRBD1. Germline CDR1 and CDR2: PRHDT and FYEKMQ (reference sequence). The J segment lost 8 bases and the V segment lost 8 bases, leaving 9 bases of the junction unmatched. The CDR3 has 14 amino acids. The DNA for the CDR3 is TGTGCCAGCGACCGAAAGGGGGCCGATTCACCCCTCCACTTT. This encodes CASDRKGADSPLHF.

This clone was counted between two and nine times. This chain connects TRBV2 to TRBJ2-2; D not certain. Germline assignment: CDR1 SNHLY and CDR2 FYNNEI. Trimming removed 6 bases from V and 2 bases from J, with 4 bases in between. The CDR3 runs 12 residues. The CDR3 protein is CASSFNTGELFF. DNA of the CDR3: TGTGCCAGCAGCTTCAACACCGGGGAGCTGTTTTTT.

The rearrangement uses TRBV2 and TRBJ1-1; TRBD1 agrees at 7 bases. The CDR3 loop spans 12 amino acids. Per germline, CDR1 SNHLY and CDR2 FYNNEI. V shed 10 bases and J 11 bases; nucleotides not matched to a gene: 13. CDR3 residues: CATERQGIAAFF. Here the CDR3 DNA reads TGTGCCACCGAGCGACAGGGTATAGCGGCTTTCTTT.

The chain recombines TRBV7-6 with TRBJ1-1; D possibly corresponds to TRBD1 (5 bases). The CDR3 has 13 residues. CDR1 and CDR2 from the germline V gene are SGHVS and FNYEAQ. V lost 6 bases to trimming and J lost 4 bases, with 12 bases between them. CDR3 bases: TGTGCCAGCAGTCCAGGGTTGGGCACTGAAGCTTTCTTT. Translating it yields CASSPGLGTEAFF.

The chain carries TRBV2 and TRBJ1-5, with 7 bases identical to TRBD1. The junction had 13 bases not matched to a gene; V was cut back by 8 bases and J by 6 bases. This CDR3 spans 15 amino acids. CDR1 and CDR2 (germline): SNHLY, FYNNEI. The CDR3 DNA reads TGTGCCAGCGCCGAGAGAAGACAGGGTGGTCAGCCCCAGCATTTT. It translates to CASAERRQGGQPQHF. Full variable domain (missing parts from reference TRBV2 and TRBJ1-5): EPEVTQTPSHQVTQMGQEVILRCVPISNHLYFYWYRQILGQKVEFLVSFYNNEISEKSEIFDDQFSVERPDGSNFTLKIRSTKLEDSAMYFCASAERRQGGQPQHFGDGTRLSIL.

In this sample, this clone turned up once. The V gene is TRBV6-5, the J gene TRBJ2-5, with 7 bases that match TRBD1. CDR3 size: 15 residues. From germline, CDR1 is MNHEY and CDR2 SVGAGI. With V trimmed by 7 bases and J by 3 bases, 11 bases remained unmatched. In nucleotides, the CDR3 is TGTGCCAGCATTCGAAGGGGACAGTCAGAAGAGACCCAGTACTTC. It translates to CASIRRGQSEETQYF.

The chain couples TRBV5-6 to TRBJ2-1; tentatively, D is TRBD1 (5 bases). The CDR3 sequence is 12 residues long. Germline V gene lookup returns CDR1 SGHDT and CDR2 YYEEEE. The V gene lost 1 base and the J gene lost 14 bases, with 13 bases spanning the gap. The CDR3 is CASSLNRLKEFF. The CDR3 bases are TGTGCCAGCAGCTTGAACAGGCTAAAGGAGTTCTTC.

This chain links TRBV7-9 with TRBJ1-1, with D unresolved. The CDR3 spans 14 residues. The germline CDR1 and CDR2 sequences are SEHNR and FQNEAQ (reference sequence). V was pared by 4 bases and J by 1 base, with 10 bases between. The CDR3 DNA reads as TGTGCCAGCAGCTGGCGGGATGGGAACACTGAAGCTTTCTTT. This sequence encodes CASSWRDGNTEAFF.

V and J are TRBV5-1 and TRBJ2-7, with TRBD1 identical over 7 bases. The CDR3 loop spans 16 amino acids. V lost 0 bases, J lost 2 bases, and 8 bases stayed unmatched. The germline CDR1 and CDR2 sequences are SGHRS and YFSETQ. The CDR3 DNA sequence: TGCGCCAGCAGCTTGGCCGTCGGGCAGGGGGCCTACGAGCAGTACTTC. Its translation: CASSLAVGQGAYEQYF.

The gene calls are TRBV2 and TRBJ2-3; 7 nucleotides line up with TRBD1. Looked up from germline, CDR1 is SNHLY and CDR2 is FYNNEI. Losses at the gene ends were 4 bases for V and 3 bases for J; bases not matched to a gene: 1. This CDR3 comprises 13 residues. The CDR3: CASSGQGTDTQYF. The DNA for the CDR3 is TGTGCCAGCAGTGGACAGGGTACAGATACGCAGTATTTT.

As concerns this clone: The sample carries other DNA sequences with the same CDR3. CDR3 in amino acids: CASRDRADSPLHF. In nucleotides, the CDR3 is TGCGCCAGCAGGGACAGGGCTGATTCACCCCTCCACTTT. The chain is built from TRBV5-1 and TRBJ1-6; 8 bases line up with TRBD1. Trimming removed 5 bases from V and 8 bases from J; junction bases left unmatched: 3. The CDR3 runs to 13 residues. Germline V gene data show CDR1 as SGHRS and CDR2 as YFSETQ.

The V and J genes are TRBV29-1 and TRBJ2-6; no clear D gene. From germline, CDR1 is SQVTM and CDR2 ANQGSEA. The CDR3 contains 14 residues. Between the trimmed V and J ends, which lost 1 base and 0 bases, there was a span of 4 bases. The CDR3 nucleotides are TGCAGCGTTGAAGGGCTCTCTGGGGCCAACGTCCTGACTTTC. This codes for CSVEGLSGANVLTF.